The 4 T cell receptor beta chains in this list originate from one sample, sequenced in a study of T-cell reconstitution after alpha-beta-depleted transplantation in children. This sample's TCRbeta library carried unique molecular identifier barcodes. A single record per CDR3 protein comes from TCRdb applying MiXCR to the PCR reads. This table holds 670,000 or so distinct CDR3 sequences, around 13% found once. Sequenced material: PBMCs, taken before TCRalphabeta/CD19-depleted stem cell transplant. These TCRs come from a girl aged 2 to 9 with congenital amegakaryocytic thrombocytopenia, due to receive a stem cell transplant.

This clonotype was recorded a few times. V usage is TRBV25-1 and J usage is TRBJ1-1; maybe TRBD1 (6 bases). The CDR3 runs to 15 residues. Germline CDR1 MGHDK, CDR2 SYGVNS. Trimming took off 5 bases at V and 1 base at J, with 14 bases between the two ends. The CDR3 nucleotides are TGTGCCAGCAGTCCCATTAGGGGGACGAACACTGAAGCTTTCTTT. It is translated as CASSPIRGTNTEAFF.

This clonotype showed up just a few times. The rearrangement links TRBV30 to TRBJ2-7; D gene ambiguous. CDR1 is GTSNPN, CDR2 SVGIG, per germline (reference sequence). The CDR3 runs 11 residues. V gave up 2 bases and J gave up 6 bases, with 8 bases separating them. This CDR3 is CAWSPQGEQYF. The CDR3 region has the DNA TGTGCCTGGAGTCCCCAAGGCGAGCAGTACTTC.

This clonotype has a count of ten or more. The chain recombines TRBV5-1 with TRBJ2-3, with a possible D match to TRBD2 (5 bases). Per germline, CDR1 SGHRS and CDR2 YFSETQ. Trimming took 6 bases from V and 2 from J, leaving 13 bases between them. This CDR3 comprises 14 residues. The CDR3, as DNA: TGCGCCAGCACGGCGGGCAGACCCACAGATACGCAGTATTTT. As protein: CASTAGRPTDTQYF.

This clonotype came up many times. V is TRBV20-1 and J is TRBJ1-1; D not resolved. Per germline, CDR1 DFQATT and CDR2 SNEGSKA (reference sequence). The V end lost 4 bases, the J end lost 2 bases, and 11 bases lay between the germline ends. The CDR3 loop spans 13 amino acids. The CDR3 DNA reads as TGCAGTGCTACACGGGTCCTCAACACTGAAGCTTTCTTT. Its translation is CSATRVLNTEAFF.